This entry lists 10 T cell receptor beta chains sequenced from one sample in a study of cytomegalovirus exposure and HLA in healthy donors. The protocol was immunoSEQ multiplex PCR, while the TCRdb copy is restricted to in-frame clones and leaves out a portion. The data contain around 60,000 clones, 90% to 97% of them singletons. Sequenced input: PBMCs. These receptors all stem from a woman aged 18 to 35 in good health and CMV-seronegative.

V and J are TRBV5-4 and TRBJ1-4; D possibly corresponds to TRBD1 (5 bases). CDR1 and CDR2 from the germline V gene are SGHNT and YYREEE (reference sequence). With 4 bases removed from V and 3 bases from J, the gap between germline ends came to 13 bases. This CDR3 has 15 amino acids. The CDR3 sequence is CASSTGGVANEKLFF. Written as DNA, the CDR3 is TGTGCCAGCAGCACCGGGGGGGTAGCTAATGAAAAACTGTTTTTT.

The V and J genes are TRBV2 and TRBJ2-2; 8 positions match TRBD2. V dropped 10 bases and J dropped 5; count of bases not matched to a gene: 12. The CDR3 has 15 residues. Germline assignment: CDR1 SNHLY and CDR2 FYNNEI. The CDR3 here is CATPRGERGTGELFF. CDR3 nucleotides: TGTGCCACCCCGCGGGGGGAAAGAGGGACCGGGGAGCTGTTTTTT.

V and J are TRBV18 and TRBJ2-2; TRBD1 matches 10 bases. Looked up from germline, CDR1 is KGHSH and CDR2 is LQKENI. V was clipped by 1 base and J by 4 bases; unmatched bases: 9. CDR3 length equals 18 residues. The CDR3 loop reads CASSPLVRQGAGTGELFF. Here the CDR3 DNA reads TGTGCCAGCTCACCACTCGTCCGACAGGGGGCCGGCACCGGGGAGCTGTTTTTT.

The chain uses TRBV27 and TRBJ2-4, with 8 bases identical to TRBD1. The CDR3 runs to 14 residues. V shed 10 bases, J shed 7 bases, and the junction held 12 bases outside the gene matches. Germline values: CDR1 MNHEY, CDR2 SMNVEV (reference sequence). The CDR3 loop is CATRQGTGINIQYF. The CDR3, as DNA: TGTGCCACCAGACAGGGGACCGGTATCAACATTCAGTACTTC.

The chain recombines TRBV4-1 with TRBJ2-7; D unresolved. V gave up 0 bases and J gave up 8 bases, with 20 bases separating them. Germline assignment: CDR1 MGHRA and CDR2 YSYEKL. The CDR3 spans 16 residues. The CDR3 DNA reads TGCGCCAGCAGCCAAGAGCCTGCTGTCCCAGGTGAAAAGCAGTACTTC. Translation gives CASSQEPAVPGEKQYF.

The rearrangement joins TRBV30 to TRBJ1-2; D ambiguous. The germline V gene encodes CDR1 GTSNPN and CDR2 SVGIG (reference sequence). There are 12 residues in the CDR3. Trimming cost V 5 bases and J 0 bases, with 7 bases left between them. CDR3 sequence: CAWAVPNYGYTF. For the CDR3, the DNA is TGTGCCTGGGCGGTCCCTAACTATGGCTACACCTTC.

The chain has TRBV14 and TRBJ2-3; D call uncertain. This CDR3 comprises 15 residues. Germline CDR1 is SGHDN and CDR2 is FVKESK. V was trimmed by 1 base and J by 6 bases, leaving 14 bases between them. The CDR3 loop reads CASSQGGYETDTQYF. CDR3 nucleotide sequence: TGTGCCAGCAGCCAAGGCGGCTATGAGACGGATACGCAGTATTTT.

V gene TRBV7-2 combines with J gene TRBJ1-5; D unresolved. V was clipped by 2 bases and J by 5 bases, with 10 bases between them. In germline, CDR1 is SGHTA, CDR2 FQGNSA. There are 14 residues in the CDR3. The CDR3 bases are TGTGCCAGCAGCTTATTTAAGAGGGATCAGCCCCAGCATTTT. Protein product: CASSLFKRDQPQHF.

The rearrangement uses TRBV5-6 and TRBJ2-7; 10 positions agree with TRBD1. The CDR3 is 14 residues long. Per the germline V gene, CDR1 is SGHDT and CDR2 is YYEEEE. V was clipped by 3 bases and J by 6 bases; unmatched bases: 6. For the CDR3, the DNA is TGTGCCAGCAGCTGGGCGGGACAGGGGAGCGAGCAGTACTTC. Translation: CASSWAGQGSEQYF.

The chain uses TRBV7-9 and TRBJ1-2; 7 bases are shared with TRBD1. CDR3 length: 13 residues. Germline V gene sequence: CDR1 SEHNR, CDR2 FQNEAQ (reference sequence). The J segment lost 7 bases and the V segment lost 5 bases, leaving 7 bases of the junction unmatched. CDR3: CASSETGPGGYTF. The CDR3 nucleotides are TGTGCCAGCAGCGAGACAGGGCCGGGTGGCTACACCTTC.